This T cell receptor beta chain comes out of a study of blood T cells in healthy people across ages. General study findings and limits: Long-lived donors exceeded aged donors in naive CD4+ cells and diversity. As naive T cell percentage varied, TCR beta diversity correlated strongly with it.

Germline V CDR1 and CDR2: SGHRS, YFSETQ. This CDR3 comprises 16 residues. V lost 2 bases and J lost 10, with 24 bases in between. Turning to this clonotype: What it recognizes is unknown.

It was with a sample-barcoded 5' primer and a J-beta primer mix that a second PCR of about 6 to 12 cycles was run. One entry per CDR3 protein results from TCRdb running MiXCR on the 5' RACE reads. Of 600,000 to 1,000,000 distinct CDR3 sequences in the sample, roughly 64% are singletons; the top ten hold roughly 22%. Those donating, healthy Caucasian individuals from Russia, were aged roughly 6 to 100. Each donor supplied ten milliliters of peripheral blood. This receptor was taken from a man in his thirties or forties in good health. V is TRBV5-1 and J is TRBJ1-2; a weak D match, TRBD1 (5 bases). Material: blood. CDR3 amino acids: CASSFEGGTFPGYYTF. The CDR3 DNA sequence: TGCGCCAGCAGCTTTGAGGGAGGGACCTTTCCTGGATACTACACCTTC.